Reported below is one T cell receptor (beta chain). Its antigen is not yet known. No base qualities exist here, and no much larger clone lies one base off it. To sequence the TCRbeta CDR3 region, genomic DNA was isolated from the sorted cells. The immunoSEQ Assay was used to sequence the TCRbeta CDR3 regions. Held by TCRdb, this immuneACCESS table contains in-frame sequences only and omits some clones. Under half of the omission traces to an unresolved V gene where checked; the cause of the rest is unknown. Within this sample are roughly 45,000 clones, with 88% of them counted one time only. Of the sample, roughly 3.3% is held by the ten largest clones. The CDR3 has 14 amino acids, counting the end cysteine and phenylalanine. Only the CDR3 part of the read is kept: 42 bases, read in frame from the first base. Reading the germline V gene gives CDR1 SGHRS and CDR2 YFSETQ. V is reduced by 3 bases and J by 2 bases, leaving a spacing of 6 bases between them.

The data are from a study of OX40 agonist ivuxolimab in advanced cancers. With regard to the full study: Ivuxolimab, which targeted the costimulatory receptor OX40 (CD134), was an agonistic, fully human IgG2 monoclonal antibody. In the dose-escalation cohort, 65% to 90% of patients were male, and the mean age was approximately 60 years, with a range of roughly 23 to 85. The monotherapy dose-escalation portion (N ≈ 50 patients) of the phase I ivuxolimab trial is reported in the paper. Peripheral TCRbeta sequencing was intended to test whether TCR sequence diversity was altered and clonal T-cell expansion was caused by ivuxolimab. Of the approximately 50 patients in dose escalation, about 20 had hepatocellular carcinoma, about 15 had melanoma, 9 had renal cell carcinoma and 9 had head and neck cancer. Patients were allowed to have had prior anti-PD-1, anti-PD-L1 or anti-CTLA-4 therapy, and more than 35% of the dose-escalation patients had been treated with checkpoint inhibitors. Intravenous ivuxolimab was administered to patients every 2 weeks at six dose levels: 0.01, 0.1, 0.3, 1.5, 3 and 10 mg/kg. Three dose-escalation patients achieved partial responses, one with hepatocellular carcinoma and two with cutaneous melanoma. Broad study findings and their caveats: In partial responders in the 0.1-3.0 mg/kg groups, normalized peripheral clonal expansion was found to be among the lowest, especially among CD8+ T cells. The antigen specificity of the clonally expanded peripheral T cells was not determined. At doses of 0.1 to 3.0 mg/kg, clonal expansion of both CD4+ and CD8+ blood T cells was observed from baseline to week 6. After ivuxolimab, expanded clones were on average more numerous among CD8+ T cells than among CD4+ T cells. Low levels of normalized T-cell clonal expansion were also seen in some patients who did not respond.

The trial excluded patients who had a history of autoimmune disease or who were on systemic immunosuppression. Peripheral blood for TCR sequencing was drawn from every dose cohort at baseline, at cycle 4 day 1 and at cycle 7 day 1. Samples came from an open-label, multicenter, first-in-human phase I dose-escalation trial of ivuxolimab. The trial enrolled adults with locally advanced or metastatic head and neck squamous cell, hepatocellular, melanoma or renal cell carcinoma. Before TCR sequencing, CD4+ T cells and CD8+ T cells were sorted from peripheral blood as separate populations. This clonotype was obtained from an adult with an advanced solid tumor such as melanoma, head and neck, liver or kidney cancer. This chain joins TRBV5-1 to TRBJ2-6; no confident D gene assignment can be made. The source was CD4+ or CD8+ T cells sorted from blood, collected in a trial of the OX40 agonist ivuxolimab. The DNA sequence follows: TGCGCCAGCAGCTCCACAACTGGGGCCAACGTCCTGACTTTC. The resulting protein is CASSSTTGANVLTF.